The 5 T cell receptor beta chains below come from one sample, sequenced in a study of T cells in localized non-small cell lung cancer (dated by TCRdb to the early 2020s). The method behind the library was the immunoSEQ multiplex PCR assay. TCRdb obtained this table from immuneACCESS and retained in-frame rearrangements with V and J assigned. These tables miss some clones; where compared with another copy, unresolved V genes account for less than half of the shortfall, and the remainder is unexplained. The sample records about 30,000 clones, about 89% of which are singletons. The ten top clones hold roughly 2.9% of the sample. The specimen comprised peripheral blood, sampled before any cancer treatment. The source is a female donor older than 55 with stage I lung adenocarcinoma.

The chain carries TRBV27 and TRBJ2-7, with D perhaps TRBD2 (6 bases). The V end was cut by 5 bases, the J end by 3 bases, with 14 bases between. The CDR3 runs 14 residues. Germline-derived CDR1 and CDR2 are MNHEY and SMNVEV (reference sequence). The CDR3 DNA reads as TGTGCCAGCAGTCCAGCGGGCCGAAACTACGAGCAGTACTTC. Translated, it gives CASSPAGRNYEQYF.

The CDR3 spells CASSARGNTEAFF. CDR3 in DNA: TGTGCCAGCAGCGCCCGGGGTAACACTGAAGCTTTCTTT. The J gene is TRBJ1-1, the V gene TRBV7-2; D gene ambiguous. The CDR3 has 13 residues. The V and J ends lost 5 bases and 2 bases respectively, with 9 bases between them. Germline loops: CDR1 SGHTA, CDR2 FQGNSA.

The V gene is TRBV18, the J gene TRBJ2-2; TRBD1 matches 9 bases. V lost 5 bases, J lost 6 bases, and 10 bases stayed unmatched. The CDR3 loop spans 16 amino acids. CDR1 and CDR2 (germline): KGHSH, LQKENI. CDR3: CASSTRGQGSSGELFF. The CDR3 nucleotides are TGTGCCAGCTCAACCCGGGGACAGGGCAGCTCCGGGGAGCTGTTTTTT.

This chain joins TRBV4-3 and TRBJ1-1; D ambiguous. The germline V gene encodes CDR1 LGHNA and CDR2 YSLEER. The CDR3 covers 15 residues. V lost 0 bases and J lost 5, with 13 bases in between. The CDR3 reads CASSQDKVLGTEAFF. CDR3 nucleotide sequence: TGCGCCAGCAGCCAAGATAAGGTCTTGGGGACTGAAGCTTTCTTT.

This chain joins TRBV6-5 and TRBJ2-7, with a weak D call TRBD2 (6 bases). CDR3 length: 14 amino acids. Germline V lookup: CDR1 MNHEY, CDR2 SVGAGI. V lost 2 bases to trimming and J lost 2 bases, with 10 bases between them. This chain's CDR3 is CASSYGPGAYEQYF. In DNA form, the CDR3 reads TGTGCCAGCAGTTACGGCCCGGGGGCCTACGAGCAGTACTTC.